A selection of T cell receptor beta chains follows, all from one sample in a study of blood T cell repertoires in COVID-19. Assay: immunoSEQ multiplex PCR; the TCRdb copy retains only in-frame clones and omits some. In the table there are more than 200,000 clones, about 89% of which are singletons. The sequenced material came from PBMCs or T cells enriched from blood (not recorded which). These receptors were collected from a woman aged 25-40 years who had recovered from COVID-19. Each CDR3 is given without its conserved first and last residue. A D gene is named only where the DNA matches it firmly.

d_gene,j_gene,v_gene,CDR3aa
TRBD1,TRBJ1-5,TRBV7-9,ASSSGQGAVGNQPQH
.,TRBJ1-6,TRBV5-1,ASSPDRWVQLGYSPLH
TRBD2,TRBJ2-4,TRBV24-1,ATSDLREGKNIQY
.,TRBJ2-1,TRBV7-6,ASSLEATAYNEQF
.,TRBJ1-5,TRBV30,AWSGTGNQPQH
TRBD2,TRBJ2-7,TRBV7-2,ASRLQLAGEFEQY
TRBD1,TRBJ1-2,TRBV20-1,SASRDSNYGYT
TRBD2,TRBJ2-1,TRBV19,ASSNRLAGGVNEQF
.,TRBJ2-5,TRBV7-9,ASSSPSGNAGQY
.,TRBJ2-7,TRBV28,ASSFRGEGRDEQY
TRBD2,TRBJ2-7,TRBV5-4,ASSPGSSGRAYEQY
TRBD2,TRBJ2-7,TRBV30,ASVRLAGSYEQY
.,TRBJ1-5,TRBV5-1,ASSRAAGQPQH
.,TRBJ1-5,TRBV27,ASRPVGEKINQPQH
.,TRBJ1-5,TRBV11-2,ASSLDTGLQPQH
.,TRBJ2-7,TRBV7-2,ASSPGDFSSYEQY
.,TRBJ1-1,TRBV7-8,ASSLGAGINTEAF
.,TRBJ2-7,TRBV5-4,ASSLAGGEQNEQY
.,TRBJ2-6,TRBV25-1,ASSERATGIGANVLT
TRBD2,TRBJ2-1,TRBV4-1,ASSQPIFGREHNEQF
.,TRBJ1-1,TRBV5-1,ASSLDVSEGTEAF
.,TRBJ2-7,TRBV5-4,ASSLAGASYEQY
.,TRBJ2-7,TRBV2,ASNDGGGTAGYEQY